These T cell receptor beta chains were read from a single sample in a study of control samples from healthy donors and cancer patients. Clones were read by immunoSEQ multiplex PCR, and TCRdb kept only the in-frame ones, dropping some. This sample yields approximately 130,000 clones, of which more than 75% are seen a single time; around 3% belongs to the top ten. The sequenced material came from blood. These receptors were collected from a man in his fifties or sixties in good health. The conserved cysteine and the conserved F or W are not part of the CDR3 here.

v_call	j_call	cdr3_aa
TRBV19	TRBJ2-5	ASSTGQGLLETQY
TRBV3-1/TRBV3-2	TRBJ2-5	ASSQAGGLVETQY
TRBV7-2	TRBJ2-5	ASSAGLTDQETQY
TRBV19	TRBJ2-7	ASSTTLGLEQY
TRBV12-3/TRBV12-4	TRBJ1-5	ASSTGYYQPQH
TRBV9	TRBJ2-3	ASSVDGGPVGDTQY
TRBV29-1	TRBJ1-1	SVEKAGRTEAF
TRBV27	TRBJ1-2	ASSPSSLAGYGYT
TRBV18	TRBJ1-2	ASSPLKRVVGSYGYT
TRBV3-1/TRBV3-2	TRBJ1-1	ASSLSQRQGAEAF
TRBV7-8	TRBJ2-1	ASSLAPYNEQF
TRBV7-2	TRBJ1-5	ASSLELPGPGNQPQH
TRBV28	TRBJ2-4	ASSPPRNIQY
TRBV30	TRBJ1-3	AWSPNSGNTIY
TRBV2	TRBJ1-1	ASSWGQNTEAF
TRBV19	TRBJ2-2	ASSIKGVRNTGELF
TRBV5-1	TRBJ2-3	ASSLTSGVPDTQY
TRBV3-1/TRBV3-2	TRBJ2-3	ASSAFTADTQY
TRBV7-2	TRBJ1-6	ASGWKGNSPLH
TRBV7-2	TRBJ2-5	ASSLVGLQVPRETQY
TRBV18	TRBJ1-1	ASSSVGNTEAF
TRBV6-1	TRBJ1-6	ASSERENSPLH
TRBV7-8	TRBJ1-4	ASSHKRDRGFEKLF
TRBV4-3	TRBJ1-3	ASSQDVLTMGNTIY
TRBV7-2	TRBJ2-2	ASSPRTSGGFGELF
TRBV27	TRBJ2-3	ASSLFQGTTDTQY
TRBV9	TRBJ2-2	ASSVVGGANTGELF
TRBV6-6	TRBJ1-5	ASSGPNSNQPQH
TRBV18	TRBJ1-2	ASSPPGGASYGYT
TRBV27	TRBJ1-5	ASSLQGDNQPQH
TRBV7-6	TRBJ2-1	ASSPRTGENNEQF
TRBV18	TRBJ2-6	ASSRTGEVVSGANVLT